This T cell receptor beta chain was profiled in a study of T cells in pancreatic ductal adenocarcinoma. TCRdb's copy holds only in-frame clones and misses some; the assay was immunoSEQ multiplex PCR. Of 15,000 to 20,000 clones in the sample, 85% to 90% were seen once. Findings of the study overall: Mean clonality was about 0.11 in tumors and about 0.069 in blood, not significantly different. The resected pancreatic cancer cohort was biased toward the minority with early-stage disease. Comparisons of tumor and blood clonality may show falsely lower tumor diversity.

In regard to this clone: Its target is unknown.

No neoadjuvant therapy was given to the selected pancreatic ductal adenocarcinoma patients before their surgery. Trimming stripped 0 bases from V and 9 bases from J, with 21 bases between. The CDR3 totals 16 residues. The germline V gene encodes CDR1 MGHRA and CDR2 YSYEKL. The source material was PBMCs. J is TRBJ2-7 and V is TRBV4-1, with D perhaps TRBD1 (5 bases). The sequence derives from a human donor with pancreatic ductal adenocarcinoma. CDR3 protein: CASSQDSAGRATGQYF. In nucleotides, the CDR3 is TGCGCCAGCAGCCAAGATTCAGCCGGCAGGGCAACGGGGCAGTACTTC.